Following are 24 T cell receptor beta chains from one sample sequenced in a study of STAT5B mutations in CD4+ large granular lymphocyte leukemia (dated 2022 in TCRdb). Preparation of the library involved the immunoSEQ multiplex PCR assay. TCRdb carries this immuneACCESS record with in-frame sequences only. Its versions omit some clonotypes, under half of them owing to an unresolved V gene in the studies checked, with the rest unexplained. The sample table shows tens of thousands of clones, and around four fifths are seen once. Of the sample, roughly 4.4% is held by the ten largest clones. Material for sequencing was CD4+ T cells from blood buffy coats. All receptors derive from a human donor in good health.

The CDR3 sequence is CASSGPGQLSYNEQFF. CDR3 sequence (DNA): TGTGCCAGCAGTGGACCGGGACAGTTGTCCTACAATGAGCAGTTCTTC. The chain employs TRBV28 and TRBJ2-1; 7 nucleotides agree with TRBD1. The CDR3 is 16 residues long. Per germline, CDR1 MDHEN and CDR2 SYDVKM. V lost 5 bases and J lost 1; bases outside the gene matches: 8.

The chain joins TRBV2 to TRBJ1-5; 7 bases align to TRBD1. Trimming at V came to 5 bases and at J to 0 bases, leaving 4 bases not matched to a gene. The CDR3 sequence is 15 residues long. Per the germline V gene, CDR1 is SNHLY and CDR2 is FYNNEI. The CDR3 sequence: CASSWDSHSNQPQHF. Written as DNA, the CDR3 is TGTGCCAGCAGTTGGGACAGCCATAGCAATCAGCCCCAGCATTTT.

V is TRBV10-1 and J is TRBJ2-1; 8 bases line up with TRBD2. The V gene's germline CDR1 is WNHNN and CDR2 SYGVQD (reference sequence). V lost 0 bases, J lost 7 bases, and 14 bases stayed unmatched. This CDR3 is 18 amino acids long. Written as DNA, the CDR3 is TGCGCCAGCAGTGAGTCGAACGGAATCGGCGGGAGGAGAAATGAGCAGTTCTTC. It codes for CASSESNGIGGRRNEQFF.

The chain carries TRBV10-2 and TRBJ1-2; D is perhaps TRBD1 (6 bases). This CDR3 region has 13 residues. Trimming cost V 7 bases and J 4 bases, with 13 bases left between them. Per the germline V gene, CDR1 is WSHSY and CDR2 is SAAADI. CDR3 protein: CASNRVVGYGYTF. The CDR3 DNA reads as TGCGCCAGCAACAGGGTAGTCGGCTATGGCTACACCTTC.

The chain joins TRBV7-9 to TRBJ2-2; 12 bases are a match to TRBD2. The CDR3 runs to 18 residues. Germline CDR1 reads SEHNR; CDR2 reads FQNEAQ (reference sequence). Trimming cost V 5 bases and J 3 bases; bases outside gene matches: 10. The CDR3 is CASSSTSGRLSDTGELFF. The DNA for the CDR3 is TGTGCCAGCAGCAGTACTAGCGGGAGGTTGTCGGACACCGGGGAGCTGTTTTTT. Full variable domain (rest looked up from reference TRBV7-9 and TRBJ2-2): DTGVSQNPRHKITKRGQNVTFRCDPISEHNRLYWYRQTLGQGPEFLTYFQNEAQLEKSRLLSDRFSAERPKGSFSTLEIQRTEQGDSAMYLCASSSTSGRLSDTGELFFGEGSRLTVL.

The chain is built from TRBV5-4 and TRBJ2-5, with D perhaps matching TRBD1 or TRBD2 (5 bases each). The CDR3 totals 13 residues. The V gene's germline CDR1 is SGHNT and CDR2 YYREEE (reference sequence). The V and J ends lost 0 bases and 5 bases respectively, with 8 bases between them. CDR3 coding DNA: TGTGCCAGCAGCTTGGGAGGGGTGGAGACCCAGTACTTC. Translation: CASSLGGVETQYF.

This chain connects TRBV7-6 to TRBJ2-3, with TRBD2 as a possible D gene (7 bases). Trimming left V 2 bases short and J 6 bases short, with 21 bases between. Germline CDR1 SGHVS, CDR2 FNYEAQ. This CDR3 contains 17 residues. The CDR3 reads CASSLFSAGRGGDTQYF. The CDR3 DNA sequence: TGTGCCAGCAGCTTATTCTCAGCGGGCAGGGGAGGGGATACGCAGTATTTT.

The genes are TRBV5-1 and TRBJ1-6; D gene uncertain. The ends were cut back, 4 bases at V and 9 bases at J, with 5 bases in the middle. Germline V gene sequence: CDR1 SGHRS, CDR2 YFSETQ. The CDR3 covers 11 residues. Written as DNA, the CDR3 is TGCGCCAGCAGCCTCCGTTCACCCCTCCACTTT. It yields the protein CASSLRSPLHF.

The chain combines TRBV15 with TRBJ1-5; D not resolved. The germline V gene encodes CDR1 LNHNV and CDR2 YYDKDF (reference sequence). The length of the CDR3 is 12 residues. V was shortened by 1 base and J by 5 bases, with 3 bases between the two germline ends. CDR3 bases: TGTGCCACCAGCAGAGGGGATCAGCCCCAGCATTTT. This encodes CATSRGDQPQHF.

In nucleotides, the CDR3 is TGTGCCAGCTCACTACGGACAGGGGGCCAAGAGACCCAGTACTTC. Translating it yields CASSLRTGGQETQYF. This chain joins TRBV18 and TRBJ2-5, with TRBD1 identical over 10 bases. Per germline, CDR1 KGHSH and CDR2 LQKENI. The CDR3 has 15 amino acids. Trimming took 4 bases from V and 1 from J; bases not matched to a gene: 3.

CDR3 residues: CASSLGHDQETQYF. The CDR3, as DNA: TGTGCCAGCAGCCTCGGACACGACCAAGAGACCCAGTACTTC. The chain links TRBV7-9 to TRBJ2-5, with a tentative D call TRBD1 (5 bases). V dropped 5 bases and J dropped 0 bases, with 10 bases sitting between them. There are 14 residues in the CDR3. CDR1 and CDR2 (germline): SEHNR, FQNEAQ (reference sequence).

This chain uses TRBV10-3 with TRBJ2-7; maybe TRBD1 (6 bases). V gave up 2 bases and J gave up 2 bases, with 13 bases separating them. CDR1 is ENHRY and CDR2 is SYGVKD in the germline V gene. The CDR3 extends over 15 amino acids. The CDR3 DNA sequence: TGTGCCATCAGTGAGACAGGGTCGCTCACCTACGAGCAGTACTTC. It specifies CAISETGSLTYEQYF.

This chain connects TRBV10-2 to TRBJ1-1; D might be TRBD1 (5 bases). Trimming left V 5 bases short and J 1 base short, with 8 bases between. Per the germline V gene, CDR1 is WSHSY and CDR2 is SAAADI. This CDR3 contains 13 residues. This chain's CDR3 is CASSWGQNTEAFF. CDR3 DNA sequence: TGCGCCAGCAGTTGGGGCCAGAACACTGAAGCTTTCTTT.

The chain carries TRBV5-6 and TRBJ1-1; 8 nucleotides line up with TRBD1. The CDR3 runs to 17 residues. V lost 2 bases and J lost 1; bases outside the gene matches: 10. The germline V gene has CDR1 SGHDT and CDR2 YYEEEE. The CDR3 loop is CASSFYRTGPKNTEAFF. The CDR3 DNA follows: TGTGCCAGCAGCTTTTATAGGACAGGGCCCAAGAACACTGAAGCTTTCTTT.

The V call is TRBV6-1, the J call TRBJ2-3; 9 bases map to TRBD1. The CDR3 spans 15 residues. CDR1 MNHNS and CDR2 SASEGT come from the germline V gene. V was pared by 9 bases and J by 4 bases, with 11 bases of the junction left unmatched. The CDR3 coding sequence is TGTGCCAGTCTCTACGACAGGGGGTTTGCAGATACGCAGTATTTT. It specifies CASLYDRGFADTQYF.

This clone came up a few times. V is TRBV29-1 and J is TRBJ1-1; D call uncertain. Trimming removed 5 bases from V and 0 bases from J, with 10 bases in between. The germline CDR1 and CDR2 sequences are SQVTM and ANQGSEA. This CDR3 has 13 amino acids. CDR3 in DNA: TGCAGCGTTAGGTCCACCCTGAACACTGAAGCTTTCTTT. Protein sequence: CSVRSTLNTEAFF.

The V gene is TRBV2, the J gene TRBJ2-7; no clear D gene. The CDR3 runs 12 residues. From germline, CDR1 is SNHLY and CDR2 FYNNEI. The V end was cut by 2 bases, the J end by 6 bases, with 8 bases between. The CDR3 loop is CASSERVGEQYF. CDR3 nucleotides: TGTGCCAGCAGTGAAAGGGTTGGCGAGCAGTACTTC.

This chain uses TRBV28 with TRBJ1-4, with D tentatively TRBD1 (6 bases). The CDR3 extends over 13 amino acids. Germline-derived CDR1 and CDR2 are MDHEN and SYDVKM. Trimming took 6 bases from V and 6 from J, leaving 11 bases between them. CDR3 nucleotide sequence: TGTGCCAGCAGGGGCAGGGGTGATGAAAAACTGTTTTTT. Translated: CASRGRGDEKLFF. The full variable domain, its missing parts supplied by reference TRBV28 and TRBJ1-4, is DVKVTQSSRYLVKRTGEKVFLECVQDMDHENMFWYRQDPGLGLRLIYFSYDVKMKEKGDIPEGYSVSREKKERFSLILESASTNQTSMYLCASRGRGDEKLFFGSGTQLSVL.

This clone was picked up a small number of times. The chain carries TRBV18 and TRBJ2-7; D remains ambiguous. With 2 bases removed from V and 2 bases from J, the gap between germline ends came to 16 bases. The CDR3 has 16 amino acids. Per germline, CDR1 KGHSH and CDR2 LQKENI. The CDR3 loop is CASSPGIGRSTYEQYF. In DNA form, the CDR3 reads TGTGCCAGCTCACCAGGAATCGGTCGGTCTACCTACGAGCAGTACTTC. Using reference TRBV18 and TRBJ2-7 for the parts outside the CDR3, the full variable domain is NAGVMQNPRHLVRRRGQEARLRCSPMKGHSHVYWYRQLPEEGLKFMVYLQKENIIDESGMPKERFSAEFPKEGPSILRIQQVVRGDSAAYFCASSPGIGRSTYEQYFGPGTRLTVT.

V usage is TRBV15 and J usage is TRBJ1-1; D not certain. With 0 bases removed from V and 0 bases from J, the gap between germline ends came to 11 bases. The CDR3 is 16 amino acids. Per germline, CDR1 LNHNV and CDR2 YYDKDF (reference sequence). For the CDR3, the DNA is TGTGCCACCAGCAGAGATAGGGCAGTCATGAACACTGAAGCTTTCTTT. This gives the protein CATSRDRAVMNTEAFF.

The chain joins TRBV7-2 to TRBJ2-1; a weak D match, TRBD2 (5 bases). The CDR3 is 15 residues long. The ends were cut back, 6 bases at V and 0 bases at J, with 12 bases in the middle. The germline CDR1 and CDR2 sequences are SGHTA and FQGNSA. In DNA, the CDR3 is TGTGCCAGCAGAAGACTCAGCGGCTCCTACAATGAGCAGTTCTTC. Encoded protein: CASRRLSGSYNEQFF. Filled out from reference TRBV7-2 and TRBJ2-1, the complete variable domain reads GAGVSQSPSNKVTEKGKDVELRCDPISGHTALYWYRQSLGQGLEFLIYFQGNSAPDKSGLPSDRFSAERTGGSVSTLTIQRTQQEDSAVYLCASRRLSGSYNEQFFGPGTRLTVL.

This clone was detected only a few times. The CDR3 DNA is TGTGCCAGTAGTATTCAGACGAGGGTGGATCAGCCCCAGCATTTT. Its protein product is CASSIQTRVDQPQHF. This chain uses TRBV19 with TRBJ1-5; no clear D gene. The CDR3 is 15 amino acids. The ends were cut back, 3 bases at V and 5 bases at J, with 14 bases in the middle. Germline V gene lookup returns CDR1 LNHDA and CDR2 SQIVND (reference sequence).

The V call is TRBV7-6, the J call TRBJ2-5, with D unresolved. Trimming removed 1 base from V and 1 base from J, with 7 bases in between. The CDR3 spans 14 residues. The germline gives CDR1 SGHVS, CDR2 FNYEAQ. In DNA form, the CDR3 reads TGTGCCAGCAGCTTAGGGCAGATCCAAGAGACCCAGTACTTC. Translation gives CASSLGQIQETQYF.

This chain joins TRBV5-1 and TRBJ2-7; 13 bases match TRBD2. Germline V CDR1 and CDR2: SGHRS, YFSETQ. The CDR3 runs 15 residues. With V trimmed by 4 bases and J by 6 bases, 7 bases remained unmatched. CDR3: CASSLGLAGLAEQYF. CDR3 coding DNA: TGCGCCAGCAGCCTGGGACTAGCGGGACTCGCCGAGCAGTACTTC.